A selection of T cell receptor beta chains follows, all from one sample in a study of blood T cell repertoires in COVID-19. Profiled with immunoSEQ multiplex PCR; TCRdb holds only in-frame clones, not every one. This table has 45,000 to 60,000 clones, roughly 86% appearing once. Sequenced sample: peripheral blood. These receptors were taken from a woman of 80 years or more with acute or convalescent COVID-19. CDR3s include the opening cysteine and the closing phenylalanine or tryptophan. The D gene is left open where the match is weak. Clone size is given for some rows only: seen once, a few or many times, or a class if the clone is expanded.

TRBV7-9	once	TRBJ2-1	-	TGTGCCAGCAGTCGGGAATACAATGAGCAGTTCTTC	CASSREYNEQFF
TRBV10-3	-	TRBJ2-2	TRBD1	TGTGCCAGCAAGGGGACAGGGGGTACCGGGGAGCTGTTTTTT	CASKGTGGTGELFF
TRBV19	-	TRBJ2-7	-	TGTGCCAGTAGTACCCGACAGAACGAGCAGTACTTC	CASSTRQNEQYF
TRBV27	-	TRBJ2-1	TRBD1	TGTGCCAGCAGTTTCTATAAGACCCCGGGGACAGGGGACAATGAGCAGTTCTTC	CASSFYKTPGTGDNEQFF
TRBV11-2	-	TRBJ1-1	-	TGTGCCAGCAGCTTGCCCTTGGACAGCACGAAAGCTTTCTTT	CASSLPLDSTKAFF
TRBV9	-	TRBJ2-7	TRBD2	TGTGCCAGCAGCGTAGGGGACTACGCCTACGAGCAGTACTTC	CASSVGDYAYEQYF
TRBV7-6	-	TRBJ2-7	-	TGTGCCAGCAGCTTAGCGAAGGGGTTGGGCTCCTACGAGCAGTACTTC	CASSLAKGLGSYEQYF
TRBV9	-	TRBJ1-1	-	TGTGCCAGCAGTCCAGGTACTCGGTCCACTGAAGCTTTCTTT	CASSPGTRSTEAFF
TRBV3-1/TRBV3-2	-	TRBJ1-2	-	TGTGCCAGCAGCCCAGCGGCAGGGGCCGTTGGAGAGGGCTACACCTTC	CASSPAAGAVGEGYTF
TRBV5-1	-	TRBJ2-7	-	TGCGCCAGCACTCTCGACTGGAATTACGAGCAGTACTTC	CASTLDWNYEQYF